Each of the 2 T cell receptor beta chains below was sequenced from the same sample in a study of blood T cell repertoires in COVID-19. Sequencing was performed with immunoSEQ multiplex PCR; in TCRdb, only in-frame clones are kept and a portion is missing. The table records around 100,000 clones, 70% to 90% of them present only once. Source material: peripheral blood. Receptor source: a human donor in a cohort sampled during active COVID-19.

The chain combines TRBV27 with TRBJ1-2; possible D gene TRBD1, 5 bases. The CDR3 is 13 residues long. V was trimmed by 4 bases and J by 6 bases, leaving 12 bases between them. CDR1 is MNHEY, CDR2 SMNVEV, per germline (reference sequence). The chain's CDR3 is CASSSTGGNGYTF. In DNA form, the CDR3 reads TGTGCCAGCAGTTCGACCGGGGGGAATGGCTACACCTTC.

This chain joins TRBV7-9 and TRBJ1-1; D is unresolved. Deletions cut 5 bases from V and 5 bases from J, with 9 bases between. Germline CDR1 reads SEHNR; CDR2 reads FQNEAQ (reference sequence). This CDR3 spans 12 amino acids. The CDR3 DNA is TGTGCCAGCAGCCCCTTTTTGACTGAAGCTTTCTTT. Its translation is CASSPFLTEAFF.